The T cell receptor beta chain described here comes from a study of cytomegalovirus exposure and HLA in healthy donors. CDR3 size: 13 residues. Germline values: CDR1 SQVTM, CDR2 ANQGSEA. V was shortened by 1 base and J by 6 bases, with 10 bases between the two germline ends. PCR primers comprised 60 Vbeta and 13 Jbeta primers. Clones were read by immunoSEQ multiplex PCR, and TCRdb kept only the in-frame ones, dropping some. Recorded for this sample: around 71,000 clones. The V gene is TRBV29-1, the J gene TRBJ1-3; the D is unclear. Specimen: PBMCs. The TCR comes from a woman in her 30s in good health and CMV-seronegative. CDR3 amino acids: CSVEVQDLNTIYF. DNA for the CDR3: TGCAGCGTTGAAGTCCAGGATTTAAACACCATATATTTT.